This T cell receptor (beta chain) stems from a study of T cells in Graves' hyperthyroidism and ophthalmopathy. Whole-study results and caveats: Peripheral blood also featured most of the thyroid clonotypes expanded above 0.001.

Template material for amplifying TCR beta CDR3 regions consisted of RNA transcripts. In the first-round RT-PCR of the TCR CDR3, the HTBI primer set was used. TCRdb re-derived calls from the multiplex PCR reads in MiXCR, one entry per CDR3 protein. The sample records under 350,000 distinct CDR3 sequences, 18% being singletons. This clonotype was seen at least ten times. Its antigen is as yet unknown. The hyperthyroidism was newly diagnosed and had lasted under 2 months; the patients were aged 18 to 65. Exclusions: uncontrolled infection, other autoimmune disease, pregnancy, lactation. Clinical symptoms, serum thyroxine and TRAb, thyroid ultrasound and orbital computed tomography were used for the diagnoses. CDR3 length equals 12 residues. Trimming left V 7 bases short and J 6 bases short, with 13 bases between. Germline V gene sequence: CDR1 MDHEN, CDR2 SYDVKM.

The TCR was taken from a woman aged 45-59 years with Graves' hyperthyroidism. The sequenced material came from blood. The rearrangement uses TRBV28 and TRBJ2-7; the D gene is possibly TRBD2 (6 bases). The CDR3 nucleotides are TGTGCCAGCACCAAACTCGGGGGCGAGCAGTACTTC. This encodes CASTKLGGEQYF. The entire variable domain, with the rest obtained from reference TRBV28 and TRBJ2-7, is as follows: DVKVTQSSRYLVKRTGEKVFLECVQDMDHENMFWYRQDPGLGLRLIYFSYDVKMKEKGDIPEGYSVSREKKERFSLILESASTNQTSMYLCASTKLGGEQYFGPGTRLTVT.